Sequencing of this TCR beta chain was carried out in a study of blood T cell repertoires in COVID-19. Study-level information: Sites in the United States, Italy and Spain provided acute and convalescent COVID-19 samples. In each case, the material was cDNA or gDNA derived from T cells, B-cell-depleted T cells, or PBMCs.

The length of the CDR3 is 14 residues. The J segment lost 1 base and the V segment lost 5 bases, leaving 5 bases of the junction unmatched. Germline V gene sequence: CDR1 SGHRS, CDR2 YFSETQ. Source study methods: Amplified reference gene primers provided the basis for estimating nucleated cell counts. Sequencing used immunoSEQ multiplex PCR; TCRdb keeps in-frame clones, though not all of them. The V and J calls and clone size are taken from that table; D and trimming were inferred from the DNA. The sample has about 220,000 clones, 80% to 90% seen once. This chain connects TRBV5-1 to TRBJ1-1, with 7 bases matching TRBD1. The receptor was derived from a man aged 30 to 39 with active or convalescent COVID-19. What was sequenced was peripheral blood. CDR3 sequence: CASSRGTENTEAFF. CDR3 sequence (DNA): TGCGCCAGCAGTCGAGGGACAGAGAACACTGAAGCTTTCTTT.